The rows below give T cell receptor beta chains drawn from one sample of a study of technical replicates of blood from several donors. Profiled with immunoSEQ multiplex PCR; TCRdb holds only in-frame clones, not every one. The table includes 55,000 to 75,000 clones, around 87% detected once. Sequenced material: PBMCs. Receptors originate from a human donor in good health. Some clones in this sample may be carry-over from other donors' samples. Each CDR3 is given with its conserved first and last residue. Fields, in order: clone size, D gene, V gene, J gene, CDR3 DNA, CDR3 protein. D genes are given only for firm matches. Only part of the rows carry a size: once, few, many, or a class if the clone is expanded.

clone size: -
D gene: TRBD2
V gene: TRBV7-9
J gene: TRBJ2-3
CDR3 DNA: TGTGCCAGCAGCCCAGGACTAGCGGGACCAGATACGCAGTATTTT
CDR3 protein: CASSPGLAGPDTQYF

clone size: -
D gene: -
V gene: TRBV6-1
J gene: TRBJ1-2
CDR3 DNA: TGTGCCAGCAGTGAACTACAGGCTTCCTATGGCTACACCTTC
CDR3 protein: CASSELQASYGYTF

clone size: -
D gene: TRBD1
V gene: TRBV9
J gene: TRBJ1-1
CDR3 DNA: TGTGCCAGCAGCCCGCCCCAGGGGGCGAACACTGAAGCTTTCTTT
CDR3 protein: CASSPPQGANTEAFF

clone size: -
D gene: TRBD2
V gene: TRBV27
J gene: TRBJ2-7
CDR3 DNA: TGTGCCAGCAGTACTTTAGCGGGATTAACCCGCGAGCAGTACTTC
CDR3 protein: CASSTLAGLTREQYF

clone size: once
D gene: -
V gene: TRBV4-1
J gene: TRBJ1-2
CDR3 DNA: TGCGCCAGCAGCCAAGGCCAGGGGTTTTACTATGGCTACACCTTC
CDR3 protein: CASSQGQGFYYGYTF

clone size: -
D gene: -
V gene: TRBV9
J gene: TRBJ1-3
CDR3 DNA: TGTGCCAGCAGCGTAGCCGGAGGAATCTCTGGAAACACCATATATTTT
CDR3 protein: CASSVAGGISGNTIYF

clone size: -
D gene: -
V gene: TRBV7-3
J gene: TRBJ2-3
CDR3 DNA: TGTGCCAGCAGCTTAACGTCTGGCGGATTCACAGATACGCAGTATTTT
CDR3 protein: CASSLTSGGFTDTQYF

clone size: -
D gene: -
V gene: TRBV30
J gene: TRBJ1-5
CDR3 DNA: TGTGCCTGGGGACGGGATAGCAATCAGCCCCAGCATTTT
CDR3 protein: CAWGRDSNQPQHF

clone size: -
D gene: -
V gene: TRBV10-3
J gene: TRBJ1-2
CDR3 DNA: TGTGCCACCGCCAGAGAGAGGGCAGCTAACTATGGCTACACCTTC
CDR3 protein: CATARERAANYGYTF

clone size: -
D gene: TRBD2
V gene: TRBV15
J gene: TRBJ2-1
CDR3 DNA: TGTGCCACCAGAATTAGCGGGAGTTTCTACTACAATGAGCAGTTCTTC
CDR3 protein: CATRISGSFYYNEQFF

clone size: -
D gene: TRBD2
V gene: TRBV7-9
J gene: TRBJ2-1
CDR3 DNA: TGTGCCAGCAGCCCGGGACTAGCGGTCCTGAATGAGCAGTTCTTC
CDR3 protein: CASSPGLAVLNEQFF

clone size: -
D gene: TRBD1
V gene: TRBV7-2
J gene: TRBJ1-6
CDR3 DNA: TGTGCCAGCAGCTTAGCGGCAGGCAGGGACAGGGGAAATTCACCCCTCCACTTT
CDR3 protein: CASSLAAGRDRGNSPLHF

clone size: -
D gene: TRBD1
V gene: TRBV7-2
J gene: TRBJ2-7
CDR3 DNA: TGTGCCAGCAGCTTACCTCACAGGGGAGTATACGAGCAGTACTTC
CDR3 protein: CASSLPHRGVYEQYF